Given below is one TCR beta chain in context. The antigen is undetermined. The germline V gene has CDR1 SGHDT and CDR2 YYEEEE. The V segment lost 2 bases and the J segment 4 bases; nucleotides outside the gene matches: 4. The CDR3 covers 16 residues. The data derive from a study of T cell responses to AZD1222 COVID-19 vaccine. Study-level background: Second-dose schedules of about 4 or about 12 weeks were combined. Overall study findings and caveats: With two AZD1222 doses given, Spike-specific TCR breadth and depth both rose. CD4 TCRs covered the whole spike, strongest at regions 160-218 and 743-854. Most donors were white British and more were female, and clonal diversity was possibly underestimated.

TCRdb's table, derived via immunoSEQ multiplex PCR, lists solely in-frame clones and lacks some. The sample contains under 150,000 clones, roughly 90% of which appear only once. This sequence joins TRBV5-6 and TRBJ2-3; 13 nucleotides line up with TRBD2. This sample comprised peripheral blood, obtained on day 0 of AZD1222 vaccination. The receptor's source is an adult in good health. The chain's CDR3 is CASSFGTSGTPDTQYF. The CDR3 DNA is TGTGCCAGCAGCTTCGGGACTAGCGGGACCCCAGATACGCAGTATTTT.